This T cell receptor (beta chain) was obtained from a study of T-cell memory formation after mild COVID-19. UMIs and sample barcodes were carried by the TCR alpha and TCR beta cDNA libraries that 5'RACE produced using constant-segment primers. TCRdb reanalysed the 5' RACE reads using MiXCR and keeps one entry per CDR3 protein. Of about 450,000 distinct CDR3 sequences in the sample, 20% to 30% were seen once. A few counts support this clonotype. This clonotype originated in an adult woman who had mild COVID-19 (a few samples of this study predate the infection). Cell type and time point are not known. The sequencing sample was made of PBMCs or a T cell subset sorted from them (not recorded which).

The CDR3 nucleotides read TGCGCCAGCAGCCAACACCGGGGAGGCGATGAGCAGTTCTTC. It is translated as CASSQHRGGDEQFF. The V gene is TRBV4-1, the J gene TRBJ2-1, with D maybe TRBD2 (6 bases). CDR1 and CDR2 (germline): MGHRA, YSYEKL. Trimming pared 2 bases from V and 8 bases from J, leaving 13 bases between. This CDR3 contains 14 residues.